This T cell receptor beta chain was identified in a study of blood T cells in healthy people across ages. General study findings and limits: Long-lived donors exceeded aged donors in naive CD4+ cells and diversity. The fall in TCR beta diversity per million T cells was roughly linear with age.

The V gene's germline CDR1 is SQVTM and CDR2 ANQGSEA. V lost 3 bases and J 5 bases, leaving 16 bases between the germline ends. The CDR3 has 15 residues. The authors ran a second PCR of 7 to 11 cycles using a sample-barcoded 5' primer and a J-beta primer mix. TCRdb independently ran MiXCR on the 5' RACE reads; one entry per CDR3 protein. The sample yields 550,000 to 700,000 distinct CDR3 sequences, about 25% seen once. Comments on this clonotype: Its antigen is not identified.

The TCR originated in a woman aged 70-85 years in good health. The chain is built from TRBV29-1 and TRBJ1-4; no clear D. Material: blood. The CDR3 reads CSVDHLGVENEKLFF. The DNA of the CDR3 is TGCAGCGTTGACCATCTTGGGGTCGAAAATGAAAAACTGTTTTTT.